Listed below are T cell receptor beta chains from one sample, sequenced in a study of T cells in Graves' hyperthyroidism and ophthalmopathy. TCRdb ran MiXCR on the multiplex PCR reads and lists one entry per CDR3 protein. Of 540,000 or so distinct CDR3 sequences in the sample, approximately 14% were seen once. Sample: blood. All receptors come from a woman aged 30 to 39 with Graves' hyperthyroidism. Both conserved end residues are part of each CDR3. D genes are given only for firm matches. The size field is filled for only some rows; it gives once, few, many or a size class.

J gene: TRBJ2-1
V gene: TRBV7-3
clone size: few
D gene: .
CDR3 DNA: TGTGCCAGCAGCACCTCCCCTGATGAGCAGTTCTTC
CDR3 protein: CASSTSPDEQFF

J gene: TRBJ1-1
V gene: TRBV19
clone size: .
D gene: TRBD1
CDR3 DNA: TGTGCCAGTAGCACAATCGCCCCCGACAGGGCTAACACTGAAGCTTTCTTT
CDR3 protein: CASSTIAPDRANTEAFF

J gene: TRBJ1-1
V gene: TRBV5-1
clone size: .
D gene: .
CDR3 DNA: TGCGCCAGCAGCTTGAACGGGATGAACACTGAAGCTTTCTTT
CDR3 protein: CASSLNGMNTEAFF

J gene: TRBJ2-7
V gene: TRBV6-1
clone size: .
D gene: .
CDR3 DNA: TGTGCCAGCTACGATCGAGAAGACTACGAGCAGTACTTC
CDR3 protein: CASYDREDYEQYF

J gene: TRBJ1-5
V gene: TRBV6-2/TRBV6-3
clone size: few
D gene: TRBD1
CDR3 DNA: TGTGCCAGCAGTTACTCCCGCGGGACAGGGGGCAATCAGCCCCAGCATTTT
CDR3 protein: CASSYSRGTGGNQPQHF

J gene: TRBJ1-1
V gene: TRBV7-2
clone size: many
D gene: .
CDR3 DNA: TGTGCCAGCAGCCTGATGGAAACAGGGTTGAACACTGAAGCTTTCTTT
CDR3 protein: CASSLMETGLNTEAFF

J gene: TRBJ2-1
V gene: TRBV3-1
clone size: many
D gene: .
CDR3 DNA: TGTGCCAGCAGCCTCGACACGATCTCCTACAATGAGCAGTTCTTC
CDR3 protein: CASSLDTISYNEQFF

J gene: TRBJ2-7
V gene: TRBV7-2
clone size: many
D gene: TRBD2
CDR3 DNA: TGTGCCAGCAGCTTTAGCGGGAGGCGATACGAGCAGTACTTC
CDR3 protein: CASSFSGRRYEQYF

J gene: TRBJ2-7
V gene: TRBV5-1
clone size: many
D gene: .
CDR3 DNA: TGCGCCAGCAGCTTCGCTAGCGCTACCTACGAGCAGTACTTC
CDR3 protein: CASSFASATYEQYF

J gene: TRBJ2-7
V gene: TRBV20-1
clone size: many
D gene: TRBD2
CDR3 DNA: TGCAGTGCTAGGTCCCCTAGCGGGAGTAACGAGCAGTACTTC
CDR3 protein: CSARSPSGSNEQYF

J gene: TRBJ1-5
V gene: TRBV19
clone size: .
D gene: .
CDR3 DNA: TGTGCCAGTACCCCGTCCCGGGACGGCAATCAGCCCCAGCATTTT
CDR3 protein: CASTPSRDGNQPQHF

J gene: TRBJ1-1
V gene: TRBV18
clone size: many
D gene: .
CDR3 DNA: TGTGCCAGCTCACTGATTAACGGACAGGAAGCTTTCTTT
CDR3 protein: CASSLINGQEAFF

J gene: TRBJ2-5
V gene: TRBV11-2
clone size: many
D gene: .
CDR3 DNA: TGTGCCAGCAGCGGCCTGGCTAGCGTACAAGAGACCCAGTACTTC
CDR3 protein: CASSGLASVQETQYF

J gene: TRBJ1-3
V gene: TRBV28
clone size: .
D gene: .
CDR3 DNA: TGTGCCAGCAGTCTTGAGGGGTTAGCTGGAAACACCATATATTTT
CDR3 protein: CASSLEGLAGNTIYF

J gene: TRBJ2-1
V gene: TRBV19
clone size: few
D gene: TRBD1
CDR3 DNA: TGTGCCAGTAGTATCCCCTCGGGGACAGGGAACAATGAGCAGTTCTTC
CDR3 protein: CASSIPSGTGNNEQFF

J gene: TRBJ2-3
V gene: TRBV3-1
clone size: many
D gene: TRBD2
CDR3 DNA: TGTGCCACGCTTGGGACTAGCGGGAGAGGGCCCCCAGATACGCAGTATTTT
CDR3 protein: CATLGTSGRGPPDTQYF

J gene: TRBJ2-1
V gene: TRBV20-1
clone size: many
D gene: TRBD2
CDR3 DNA: TGCAGTGCTCCAAGCGGGGCCTTAAATGAGCAGTTCTTC
CDR3 protein: CSAPSGALNEQFF

J gene: TRBJ2-2
V gene: TRBV12-5
clone size: .
D gene: .
CDR3 DNA: TGTGCTAGTGGCCTGATGGGGGCAGGAAACACCGGGGAGCTGTTTTTT
CDR3 protein: CASGLMGAGNTGELFF

J gene: TRBJ2-7
V gene: TRBV24-1
clone size: many
D gene: TRBD1
CDR3 DNA: TGTGCCACCAGTGATTTGAGCACACGGACAGGGCGCGGAACCTACGAGCAGTACTTC
CDR3 protein: CATSDLSTRTGRGTYEQYF

J gene: TRBJ2-1
V gene: TRBV13
clone size: many
D gene: .
CDR3 DNA: TGTGCCAGCAGCCCTCTTTGGGGCGGGGATTACAATGAGCAGTTCTTC
CDR3 protein: CASSPLWGGDYNEQFF

J gene: TRBJ2-3
V gene: TRBV28
clone size: .
D gene: TRBD2
CDR3 DNA: TGTGCCGGCAGTCCGTACCGCGGGGGGGCTTACACAGATACGCAGTATTTT
CDR3 protein: CAGSPYRGGAYTDTQYF

J gene: TRBJ2-5
V gene: TRBV2
clone size: few
D gene: .
CDR3 DNA: TGTGCCAGCGCGAGGGGGGAAGAGACCCAGTACTTC
CDR3 protein: CASARGEETQYF

J gene: TRBJ2-5
V gene: TRBV2
clone size: .
D gene: TRBD1
CDR3 DNA: TGTGCCAGCAGAGTGGGACAGGGAGAGACCCAGTACTTC
CDR3 protein: CASRVGQGETQYF

J gene: TRBJ2-7
V gene: TRBV5-1
clone size: .
D gene: TRBD2
CDR3 DNA: TGCGCCAGCAGCTTGCGGGAGGGAATCTACGAGCAGTACTTC
CDR3 protein: CASSLREGIYEQYF

J gene: TRBJ2-7
V gene: TRBV6-1
clone size: many
D gene: .
CDR3 DNA: TGTGCCAGCAGTTACCTGACTAGCTCCTACGAGCAGTACTTC
CDR3 protein: CASSYLTSSYEQYF

J gene: TRBJ2-5
V gene: TRBV7-9
clone size: few
D gene: .
CDR3 DNA: TGTGCCAGCAGCTTATCCCCATCGTACCAAGAGACCCAGTACTTC
CDR3 protein: CASSLSPSYQETQYF

J gene: TRBJ1-1
V gene: TRBV7-9
clone size: .
D gene: .
CDR3 DNA: TGTGCCAGCAGCCCCGCGATGCTTTTTGAAGCTTTCTTT
CDR3 protein: CASSPAMLFEAFF

J gene: TRBJ1-2
V gene: TRBV27
clone size: many
D gene: .
CDR3 DNA: TGTGCCAGCAGTTCTAATAACCTCCAGGGAAACTATGGCTACACCTTC
CDR3 protein: CASSSNNLQGNYGYTF

J gene: TRBJ2-3
V gene: TRBV15
clone size: many
D gene: TRBD2
CDR3 DNA: TGTGCCACCAGCAGCACGGCGGGAGGGCCCCTTAGCACAGATACGCAGTATTTT
CDR3 protein: CATSSTAGGPLSTDTQYF